The clone carrying this T cell receptor (beta chain) was seen only once. The source of the sample is a study of blood T cell repertoires in COVID-19. Germline CDR1 reads MDHEN; CDR2 reads SYDVKM. This CDR3 is built from 13 residues. V was pared by 4 bases and J by 5 bases, with 10 bases between. How the authors handled the data: Reference gene primer amplification in the assay estimated nucleated cell counts. The method was immunoSEQ multiplex PCR; TCRdb's version includes in-frame clones alone and lacks a portion of them. V and J calls and clone size are as listed in that table; D and trimming were resolved from the DNA. The repertoire includes 60,000 to 95,000 clones, 90% of them detected once, and roughly 15% sits in the top ten.

The sequence was collected from a woman older than 75 with active or convalescent COVID-19. The chain joins TRBV28 to TRBJ2-3, with unresolved D. Sequencing used peripheral blood. The CDR3 loop reads CASSYPGKDTQYF. CDR3 bases: TGTGCCAGCAGTTATCCGGGTAAAGATACGCAGTATTTT.